What follows are 9 T cell receptor beta chains derived from one specimen sequenced in a study of blood T cells in healthy people across ages. The authors ran a second PCR of roughly 7 to 11 cycles using a sample-barcoded 5' primer and a J-beta primer mix. TCRdb analysed the 5' RACE reads with MiXCR anew, one entry per CDR3 protein. The table shows hundreds of thousands of distinct CDR3 sequences, with around 43% occurring only once. The sample comprised blood. The receptors originated from an elderly man in good health.

V usage is TRBV9 and J usage is TRBJ2-1; perhaps TRBD2 as D (6 bases). V was pared by 0 bases and J by 6 bases, with 16 bases between. This CDR3 contains 16 residues. Per the germline V gene, CDR1 is SGDLS and CDR2 is YYNGEE. The CDR3 DNA reads TGTGCCAGCAGCGTAGGGTCGAGGCTAGCGAGCAATGAGCAGTTCTTC. This encodes CASSVGSRLASNEQFF.

This clonotype has only a few counts. The rearrangement uses TRBV6-2 or TRBV6-3 and TRBJ2-7; D may be TRBD2 (6 bases). The V end was cut by 8 bases, the J end by 2 bases, with 13 bases between. This CDR3 comprises 13 residues. Looked up from germline, CDR1 is MNHEY and CDR2 is SVGEGT. The CDR3 DNA reads TGTGCCAGCCTGGTAGCGGCTACCTACGAGCAGTACTTC. Protein product: CASLVAATYEQYF.

A remark on this clonotype: A much larger clone differs by one base, so this may be a read error. The chain is built from TRBV30 and TRBJ2-5, with D hard to call. The CDR3 has 12 amino acids. V was shortened by 3 bases and J by 11 bases, with 16 bases between the two germline ends. Germline lookup yields CDR1 GTSNPN and CDR2 SVGIG (reference sequence). CDR3 sequence: CAWSPLRNEQYF. The CDR3 DNA is TGTGCCTGGAGCCCCCTCCGGAATGAGCAGTACTTC.

This clonotype was counted once. The chain joins TRBV7-2 to TRBJ1-5, with D uncertain. The germline gives CDR1 SGHTA, CDR2 FQGNSA. This CDR3 has 15 amino acids. Between the trimmed V and J ends, which lost 5 bases and 0 bases, there was a span of 11 bases. CDR3 sequence (DNA): TGTGCCAGCAGCCCCGGGATGAATAGCAATCAGCCCCAGCATTTT. This gives the protein CASSPGMNSNQPQHF.

This clonotype was detected many times. This chain connects TRBV7-2 to TRBJ2-1, with D hard to call. Germline values: CDR1 SGHTA, CDR2 FQGNSA. The CDR3 covers 13 residues. Trimming cost V 3 bases and J 6 bases, with 9 bases left between them. This CDR3 is CASSFITPNEQFF. In DNA, the CDR3 is TGTGCCAGCAGCTTCATCACCCCCAATGAGCAGTTCTTC. The variable domain in full, completed from reference TRBV7-2 and TRBJ2-1, reads GAGVSQSPSNKVTEKGKDVELRCDPISGHTALYWYRQSLGQGLEFLIYFQGNSAPDKSGLPSDRFSAERTGGSVSTLTIQRTQQEDSAVYLCASSFITPNEQFFGPGTRLTVL.

This chain uses TRBV5-5 with TRBJ2-1; D is perhaps TRBD2 (5 bases). This CDR3 contains 16 residues. V shed 0 bases and J shed 0 bases, with 10 bases lying between them. Germline CDR1 is SGHKS and CDR2 is YYEKEE (reference sequence). The DNA for the CDR3 is TGTGCCAGCAGCTTGGCGGGAATCAGCTCCTACAATGAGCAGTTCTTC. It is translated as CASSLAGISSYNEQFF. Full variable domain (rest looked up from reference TRBV5-5 and TRBJ2-1): DAGVTQSPTHLIKTRGQQVTLRCSPISGHKSVSWYQQVLGQGPQFIFQYYEKEERGRGNFPDRFSARQFPNYSSELNVNALLLGDSALYLCASSLAGISSYNEQFFGPGTRLTVL.

The genes are TRBV7-2 and TRBJ2-5; 11 bases align to TRBD2. The CDR3 has 18 residues. Trimming removed 3 bases from V and 0 bases from J; junction bases left unmatched: 9. The V gene's germline CDR1 is SGHTA and CDR2 FQGNSA. CDR3 DNA: TGTGCCAGCAGCTTGTTTAGTAGCGGGGGGGGGTACCAAGAGACCCAGTACTTC. Its protein is CASSLFSSGGGYQETQYF.

The table lists this clonotype with a count of one. One end of the junction is discordant with germline, which a read error may explain. The V gene is TRBV5-5, the J gene TRBJ2-1; D not resolved. The CDR3 length is 15 residues. Per the germline V gene, CDR1 is SGHKS and CDR2 is YYEKEE (reference sequence). Here the CDR3 reads CASSFSPVTYNERFF. The CDR3 coding sequence is TGTGCCAGCAGCTTTTCCCCAGTGACCTACAATGAGCGGTTCTTC. Full variable domain (missing parts from reference TRBV5-5 and TRBJ2-1): DAGVTQSPTHLIKTRGQQVTLRCSPISGHKSVSWYQQVLGQGPQFIFQYYEKEERGRGNFPDRFSARQFPNYSSELNVNALLLGDSALYLCASSFSPVTYNERFFGPGTRLTVL.

This chain links TRBV6-1 with TRBJ2-7; D is undetermined. Trimming took off 6 bases at V and 6 bases at J, with 9 bases between the two ends. Germline V gene data show CDR1 as MNHNS and CDR2 as SASEGT. This CDR3 has 11 amino acids. CDR3 in DNA: TGTGCCAGCAGAAGACCAGGCGAGCAGTACTTC. Translating it yields CASRRPGEQYF.